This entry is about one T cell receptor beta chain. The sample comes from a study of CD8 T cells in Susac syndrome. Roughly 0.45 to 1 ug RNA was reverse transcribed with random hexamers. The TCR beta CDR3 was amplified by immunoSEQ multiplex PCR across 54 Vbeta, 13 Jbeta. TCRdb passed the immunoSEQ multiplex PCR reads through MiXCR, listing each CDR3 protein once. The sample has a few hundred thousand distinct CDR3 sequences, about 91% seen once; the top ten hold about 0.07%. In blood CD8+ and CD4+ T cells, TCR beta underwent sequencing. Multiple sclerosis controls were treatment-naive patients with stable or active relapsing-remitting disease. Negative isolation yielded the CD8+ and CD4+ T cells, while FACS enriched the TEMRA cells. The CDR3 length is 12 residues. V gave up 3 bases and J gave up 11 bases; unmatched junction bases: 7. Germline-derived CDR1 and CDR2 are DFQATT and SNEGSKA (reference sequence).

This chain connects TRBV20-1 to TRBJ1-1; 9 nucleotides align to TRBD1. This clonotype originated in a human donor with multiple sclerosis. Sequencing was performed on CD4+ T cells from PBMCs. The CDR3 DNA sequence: TGCAGTGCTAGGGACAGGGGTAGGGGGGCTTTCTTT. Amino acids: CSARDRGRGAFF.